Each of the 14 T cell receptor beta chains below was sequenced from the same sample in a study of T cell responses to AZD1222 COVID-19 vaccine. Libraries were prepared by immunoSEQ multiplex PCR; TCRdb keeps only in-frame clonotypes and omits some of them. Among approximately 99,000 clones listed, over 85% were seen once. The input for sequencing was peripheral blood, taken on day 0 of MenACWY control vaccination. Receptors were obtained from an adult in good health.

This chain links TRBV4-1 with TRBJ1-2; 7 bases line up with TRBD1. This CDR3 comprises 15 residues. V shed 2 bases and J 4 bases; nucleotides not matched to a gene: 7. Germline loops: CDR1 MGHRA, CDR2 YSYEKL. CDR3 amino acids: CASSQYQDRTYGYTF. CDR3 in DNA: TGCGCCAGCAGCCAATACCAGGACAGGACCTATGGCTACACCTTC.

This chain joins TRBV28 and TRBJ1-5; D is undetermined. CDR1 is MDHEN, CDR2 SYDVKM, per germline. The CDR3 is 16 amino acids. Trimming stripped 5 bases from V and 2 bases from J, with 16 bases between. As DNA, the CDR3 is TGTGCCAGCAGTCCGGCCGGTAGGCCCGGCAATCAGCCCCAGCATTTT. Protein product: CASSPAGRPGNQPQHF. Full variable domain (missing parts from reference TRBV28 and TRBJ1-5): DVKVTQSSRYLVKRTGEKVFLECVQDMDHENMFWYRQDPGLGLRLIYFSYDVKMKEKGDIPEGYSVSREKKERFSLILESASTNQTSMYLCASSPAGRPGNQPQHFGDGTRLSIL.

The chain couples TRBV20-1 to TRBJ2-1; TRBD1 might be the D (5 bases). The CDR3 loop spans 8 amino acids. Germline V gene sequence: CDR1 DFQATT, CDR2 SNEGSKA (reference sequence). V shed 4 bases and J shed 14 bases, with 6 bases lying between them. The CDR3 DNA reads TGCAGTGCTACGGACAAGTTCTTC. Translating it yields CSATDKFF.

V gene TRBV2 combines with J gene TRBJ1-1; tentative D call: TRBD1 (5 bases). CDR1 is SNHLY, CDR2 FYNNEI, per germline. CDR3 length equals 14 residues. V was trimmed by 5 bases and J by 3 bases, leaving 13 bases between them. CDR3 in amino acids: CASSRSGRYTEAFF. In DNA form, the CDR3 reads TGTGCCAGCAGTAGATCGGGACGTTACACTGAAGCTTTCTTT.

V and J are TRBV30 and TRBJ1-6; D gene uncertain. Germline CDR1 and CDR2: GTSNPN and SVGIG (reference sequence). V was shortened by 1 base and J by 7 bases, with 11 bases between the two germline ends. This CDR3 has 14 residues. The CDR3 here is CAWSALDGNSPLHF. CDR3 DNA: TGTGCCTGGAGTGCGTTAGACGGAAATTCACCCCTCCACTTT.

The V gene is TRBV6-5, the J gene TRBJ1-2; TRBD1 might be the D (6 bases). CDR1 MNHEY and CDR2 SVGAGI come from the germline V gene. V dropped 0 bases and J dropped 5 bases, with 16 bases sitting between them. This CDR3 has 16 residues. The CDR3 loop is CASSYSSGGQGYGYTF. The CDR3 DNA follows: TGTGCCAGCAGTTACTCGTCGGGGGGGCAGGGGTATGGCTACACCTTC.

The gene calls are TRBV21-1 and TRBJ1-5; TRBD1, the table's D call, lacks a check against the DNA. TRBV21-1 is a known pseudogene. The CDR3 contains 14 residues. CDR3 nucleotide sequence: TGTGCCAGCAGCCCGCGGACAGGGGTCCAGCCCCAGCATTTT. Translation gives CASSPRTGVQPQHF.

This chain links TRBV4-3 with TRBJ2-7; 7 bases align to TRBD2. CDR3 length: 15 residues. V trimming: 4 bases; J trimming: 0 bases; junction bases outside the gene matches: 6. The germline CDR1 and CDR2 sequences are LGHNA and YSLEER. CDR3 sequence reads: CASSPWGGISYEQYF. DNA for the CDR3: TGCGCCAGCAGCCCCTGGGGGGGTATCTCCTACGAGCAGTACTTC.

The J gene is TRBJ2-1, the V gene TRBV27; tentatively, D is TRBD2 (6 bases). V was cut by 6 bases and J by 5 bases, with 17 bases left in between. The germline gives CDR1 MNHEY, CDR2 SMNVEV (reference sequence). CDR3 length: 15 amino acids. This CDR3 reads CASSFLAPVHNEQFF. The DNA for the CDR3 is TGTGCCAGCAGCTTCCTAGCGCCGGTCCACAATGAGCAGTTCTTC.

The rearrangement uses TRBV30 and TRBJ2-5; D unclear. There are 13 residues in the CDR3. Trimming shortened V by 3 bases and J by 10 bases, and 18 bases separated the two germline ends. CDR1 GTSNPN and CDR2 SVGIG come from the germline V gene (reference sequence). The CDR3, as DNA: TGTGCCTGGAGCTTAAAGGCCAGAGGAGACCAGTACTTC. Protein product: CAWSLKARGDQYF.

The chain is built from TRBV13 and TRBJ2-3, with no clear D. The CDR3 has 15 amino acids. Germline assignment: CDR1 PRHDT and CDR2 FYEKMQ (reference sequence). Deletions cut 1 base from V and 3 bases from J, with 11 bases between. In DNA form, the CDR3 reads TGTGCCAGCAGCTTAGAGTCCAGCCTTACAGATACGCAGTATTTT. It codes for CASSLESSLTDTQYF.

The chain employs TRBV7-9 and TRBJ1-5, with D possibly being TRBD1 (6 bases). Trimming stripped 5 bases from V and 2 bases from J, with 13 bases between. Germline V gene lookup returns CDR1 SEHNR and CDR2 FQNEAQ (reference sequence). The CDR3 has 15 residues. Here the CDR3 DNA reads TGTGCCAGCAGCCCCGGGGGCGTAGGCAATCAGCCCCAGCATTTT. It is translated as CASSPGGVGNQPQHF.

The CDR3 DNA sequence: TGCGCCAGCAGCAAGCAACTAGCGGGGGGGTTGGTAGATACGCAGTATTTT. The encoded protein is CASSKQLAGGLVDTQYF. This chain joins TRBV5-1 and TRBJ2-3; 13 nucleotides line up with TRBD2. The CDR3 runs 17 residues. J lost 5 bases, V lost 4 bases, and 10 bases had no gene match. From germline, CDR1 is SGHRS and CDR2 YFSETQ.

The chain carries TRBV7-2 and TRBJ1-5; 9 bases line up with TRBD1. The CDR3 has 15 amino acids. In germline, CDR1 is SGHTA, CDR2 FQGNSA. Germline trimming cut 5 bases from V and 3 bases from J; bases unmatched to any gene: 5. The DNA for the CDR3 is TGTGCCAGCAGCCTCACACAGGGGGCCAATCAGCCCCAGCATTTT. It codes for CASSLTQGANQPQHF.